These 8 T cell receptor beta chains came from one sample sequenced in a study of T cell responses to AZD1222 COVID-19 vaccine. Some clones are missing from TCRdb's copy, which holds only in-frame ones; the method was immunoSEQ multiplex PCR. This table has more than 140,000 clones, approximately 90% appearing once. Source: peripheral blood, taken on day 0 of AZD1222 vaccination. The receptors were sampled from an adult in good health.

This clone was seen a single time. CDR3 loop: CASSQDWLFFNSPLHF. DNA for the CDR3: TGCGCCAGCAGCCAAGACTGGCTGTTCTTCAATTCACCCCTCCACTTT. The chain links TRBV4-3 to TRBJ1-6, with unresolved D. Trimming stripped 0 bases from V and 7 bases from J, with 13 bases between. Looked up from germline, CDR1 is LGHNA and CDR2 is YSLEER. This CDR3 comprises 16 residues.

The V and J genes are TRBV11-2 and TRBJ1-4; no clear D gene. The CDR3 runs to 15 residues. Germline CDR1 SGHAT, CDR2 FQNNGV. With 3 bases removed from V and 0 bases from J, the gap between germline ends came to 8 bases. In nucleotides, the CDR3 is TGTGCCAGCAGCTTGGGCGCGACAACTAATGAAAAACTGTTTTTT. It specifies CASSLGATTNEKLFF. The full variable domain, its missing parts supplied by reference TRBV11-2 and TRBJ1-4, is EAGVAQSPRYKIIEKRQSVAFWCNPISGHATLYWYQQILGQGPKLLIQFQNNGVVDDSQLPKDRFSAERLKGVDSTLKIQPAKLEDSAVYLCASSLGATTNEKLFFGSGTQLSVL.

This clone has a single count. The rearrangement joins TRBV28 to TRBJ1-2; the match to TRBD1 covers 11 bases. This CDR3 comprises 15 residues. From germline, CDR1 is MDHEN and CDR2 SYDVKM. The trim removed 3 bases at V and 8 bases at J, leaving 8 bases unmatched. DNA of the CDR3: TGTGCCAGCAGTTTCGGACAGGGGGCTGAAAGGGGCTACACCTTC. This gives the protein CASSFGQGAERGYTF.

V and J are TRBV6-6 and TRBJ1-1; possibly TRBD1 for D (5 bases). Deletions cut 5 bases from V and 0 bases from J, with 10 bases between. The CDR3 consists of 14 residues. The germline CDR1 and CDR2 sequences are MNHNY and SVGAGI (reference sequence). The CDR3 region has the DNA TGTGCCAGCAGTGGGGGACTGATGAACACTGAAGCTTTCTTT. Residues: CASSGGLMNTEAFF.

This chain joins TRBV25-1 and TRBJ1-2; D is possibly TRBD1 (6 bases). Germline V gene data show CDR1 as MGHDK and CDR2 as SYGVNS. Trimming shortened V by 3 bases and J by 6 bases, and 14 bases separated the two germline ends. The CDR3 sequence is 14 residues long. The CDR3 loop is CASSEPQGPHGYTF. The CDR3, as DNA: TGTGCCAGCAGTGAGCCCCAGGGGCCCCATGGCTACACCTTC.

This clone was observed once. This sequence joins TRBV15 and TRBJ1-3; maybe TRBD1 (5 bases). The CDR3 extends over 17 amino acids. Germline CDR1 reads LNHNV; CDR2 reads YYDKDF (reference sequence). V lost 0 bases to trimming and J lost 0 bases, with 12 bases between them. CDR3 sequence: CATSREPLGVSGNTIYF. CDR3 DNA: TGTGCCACCAGCAGAGAACCCCTAGGGGTCTCTGGAAACACCATATATTTT.

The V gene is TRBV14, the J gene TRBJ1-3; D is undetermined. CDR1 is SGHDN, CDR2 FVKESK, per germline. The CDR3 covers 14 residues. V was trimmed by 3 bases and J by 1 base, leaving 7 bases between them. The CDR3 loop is CASSQWGSGNTIYF. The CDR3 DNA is TGTGCCAGCAGCCAGTGGGGTTCTGGAAACACCATATATTTT.

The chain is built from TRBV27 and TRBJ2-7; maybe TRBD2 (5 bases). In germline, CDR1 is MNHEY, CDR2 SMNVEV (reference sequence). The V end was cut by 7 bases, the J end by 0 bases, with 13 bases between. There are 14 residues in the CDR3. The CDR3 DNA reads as TGTGCCAGCAAGTCGGAGGCTTCCTCCTACGAGCAGTACTTC. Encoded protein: CASKSEASSYEQYF.